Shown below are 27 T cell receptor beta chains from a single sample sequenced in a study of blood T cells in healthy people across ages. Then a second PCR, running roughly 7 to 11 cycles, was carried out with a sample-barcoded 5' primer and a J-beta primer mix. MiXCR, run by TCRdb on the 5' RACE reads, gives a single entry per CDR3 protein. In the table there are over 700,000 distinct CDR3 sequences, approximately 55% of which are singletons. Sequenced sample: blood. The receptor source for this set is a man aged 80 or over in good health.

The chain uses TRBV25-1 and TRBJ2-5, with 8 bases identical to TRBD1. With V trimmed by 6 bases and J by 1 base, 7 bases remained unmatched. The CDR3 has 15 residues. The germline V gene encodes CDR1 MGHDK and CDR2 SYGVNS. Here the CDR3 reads CASRPPGTGQETQYF. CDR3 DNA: TGTGCCAGCAGACCACCCGGGACAGGCCAAGAGACCCAGTACTTC.

The CDR3 sequence is CSAGGGRGIGNEQFF. The CDR3 DNA reads TGCAGCGCTGGAGGCGGGAGGGGTATTGGCAATGAGCAGTTCTTC. The chain links TRBV29-1 to TRBJ2-1, with 9 bases matching TRBD2. This CDR3 contains 15 residues. Germline CDR1 reads SQVTM; CDR2 reads ANQGSEA. J gave up 6 bases and V 7 bases, and 13 bases lay outside the gene matches.

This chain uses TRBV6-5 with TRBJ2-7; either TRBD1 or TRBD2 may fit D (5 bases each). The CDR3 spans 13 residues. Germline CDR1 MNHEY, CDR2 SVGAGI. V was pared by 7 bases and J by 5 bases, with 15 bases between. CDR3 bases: TGTGCCAGCATCCCCCCCGGGGCCCACGAGCAGTACTTC. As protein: CASIPPGAHEQYF.

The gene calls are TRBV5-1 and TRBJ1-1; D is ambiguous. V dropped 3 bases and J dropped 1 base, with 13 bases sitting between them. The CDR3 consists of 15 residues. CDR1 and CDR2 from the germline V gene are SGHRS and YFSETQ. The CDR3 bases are TGCGCCAGCAGCTCGACTGGACGGCCGAACACTGAAGCTTTCTTT. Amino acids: CASSSTGRPNTEAFF.

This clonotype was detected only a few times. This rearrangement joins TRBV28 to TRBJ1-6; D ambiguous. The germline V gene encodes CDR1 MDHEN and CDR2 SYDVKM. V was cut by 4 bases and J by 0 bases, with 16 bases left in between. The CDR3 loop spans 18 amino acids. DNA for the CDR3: TGTGCCAGCAGTTCTTATGTAACAGCGAACTCCTATAATTCACCCCTCCACTTT. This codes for CASSSYVTANSYNSPLHF. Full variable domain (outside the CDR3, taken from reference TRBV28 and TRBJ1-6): DVKVTQSSRYLVKRTGEKVFLECVQDMDHENMFWYRQDPGLGLRLIYFSYDVKMKEKGDIPEGYSVSREKKERFSLILESASTNQTSMYLCASSSYVTANSYNSPLHFGNGTRLTVT.

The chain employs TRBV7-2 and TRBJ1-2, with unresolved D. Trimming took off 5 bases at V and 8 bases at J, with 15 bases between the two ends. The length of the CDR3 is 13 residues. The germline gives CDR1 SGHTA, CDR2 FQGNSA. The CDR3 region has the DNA TGTGCCAGCAGCCAAGACTTTGTTCGGGGCTACACCTTC. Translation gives CASSQDFVRGYTF.

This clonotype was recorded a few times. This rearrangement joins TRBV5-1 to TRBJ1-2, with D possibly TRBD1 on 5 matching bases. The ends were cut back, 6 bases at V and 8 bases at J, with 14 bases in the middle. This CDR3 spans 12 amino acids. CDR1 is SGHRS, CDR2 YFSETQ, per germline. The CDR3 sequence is CASTERGWGYTF. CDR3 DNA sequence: TGCGCCAGCACTGAGAGGGGTTGGGGCTACACCTTC.

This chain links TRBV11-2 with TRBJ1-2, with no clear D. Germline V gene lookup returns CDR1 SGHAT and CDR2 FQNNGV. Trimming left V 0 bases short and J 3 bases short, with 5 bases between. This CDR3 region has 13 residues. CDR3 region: CASSLERDYGYTF. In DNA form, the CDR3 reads TGTGCCAGCAGCTTAGAGAGGGACTATGGCTACACCTTC.

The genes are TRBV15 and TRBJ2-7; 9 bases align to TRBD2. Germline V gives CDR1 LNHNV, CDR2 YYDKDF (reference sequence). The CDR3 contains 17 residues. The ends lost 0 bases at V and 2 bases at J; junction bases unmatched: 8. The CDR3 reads CATSRDYAGGDPYEQYF. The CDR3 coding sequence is TGTGCCACCAGCAGAGATTATGCGGGAGGGGACCCCTACGAGCAGTACTTC.

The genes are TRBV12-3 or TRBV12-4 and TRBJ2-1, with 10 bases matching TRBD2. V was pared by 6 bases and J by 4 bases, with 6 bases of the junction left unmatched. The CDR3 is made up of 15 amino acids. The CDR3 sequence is CASRGGLAAYNEQFF. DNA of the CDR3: TGTGCCAGCAGGGGAGGACTAGCGGCTTACAATGAGCAGTTCTTC.

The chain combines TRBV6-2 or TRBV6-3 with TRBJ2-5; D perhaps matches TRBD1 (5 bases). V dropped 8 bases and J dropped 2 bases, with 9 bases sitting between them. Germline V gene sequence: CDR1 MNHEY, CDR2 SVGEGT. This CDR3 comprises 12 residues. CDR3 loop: CASGAVQETQYF. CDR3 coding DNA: TGTGCCAGCGGGGCTGTACAAGAGACCCAGTACTTC.

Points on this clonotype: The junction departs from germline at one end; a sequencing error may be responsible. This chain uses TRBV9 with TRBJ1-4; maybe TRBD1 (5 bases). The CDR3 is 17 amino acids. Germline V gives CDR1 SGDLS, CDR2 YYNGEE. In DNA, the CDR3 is TGTGCCAGCAGCGGGGGGGACGGAACGGCAACTAAGGAAAAACTGTTTTTT. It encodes CASSGGDGTATKEKLFF.

The CDR3 is CASSPRGFSSSYEQYF. The CDR3 bases are TGTGCCAGCAGCCCGCGGGGGTTCTCGAGCTCCTACGAGCAGTACTTC. The J gene is TRBJ2-5, the V gene TRBV3-1, with 7 nucleotides matching TRBD2. The better agreement between TRBJ2-7 and the DNA end casts doubt on the J call. CDR3 length equals 16 residues. CDR1 and CDR2 from the germline V gene are LGHDT and YNNKEL (reference sequence).

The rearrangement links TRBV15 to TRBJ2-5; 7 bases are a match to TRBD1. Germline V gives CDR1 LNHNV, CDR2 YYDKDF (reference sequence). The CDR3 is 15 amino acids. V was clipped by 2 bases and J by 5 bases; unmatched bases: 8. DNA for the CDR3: TGTGCCACCAGCAGAAGCTCCGACAGGGTTGAGACCCAGTACTTC. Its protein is CATSRSSDRVETQYF.

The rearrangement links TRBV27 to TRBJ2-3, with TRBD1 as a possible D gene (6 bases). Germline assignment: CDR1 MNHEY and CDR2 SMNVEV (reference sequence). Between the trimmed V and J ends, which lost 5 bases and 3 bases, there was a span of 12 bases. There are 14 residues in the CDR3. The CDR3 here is CASSTIDRTDTQYF. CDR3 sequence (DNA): TGTGCCAGCAGTACTATTGACAGGACAGATACGCAGTATTTT.

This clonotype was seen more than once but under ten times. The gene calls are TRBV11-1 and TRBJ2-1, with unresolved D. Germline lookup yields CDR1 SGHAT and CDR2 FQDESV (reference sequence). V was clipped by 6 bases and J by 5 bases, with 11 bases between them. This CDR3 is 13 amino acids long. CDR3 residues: CASRQSENNEQFF. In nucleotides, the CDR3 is TGTGCCAGCAGACAGTCGGAGAACAATGAGCAGTTCTTC.

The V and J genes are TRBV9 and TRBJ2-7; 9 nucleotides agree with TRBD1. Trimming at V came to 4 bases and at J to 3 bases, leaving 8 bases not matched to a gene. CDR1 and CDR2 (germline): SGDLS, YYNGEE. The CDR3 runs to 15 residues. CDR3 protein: CASSISQGAGYEQYF. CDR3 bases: TGTGCCAGCAGCATTTCACAGGGGGCAGGCTACGAGCAGTACTTC.

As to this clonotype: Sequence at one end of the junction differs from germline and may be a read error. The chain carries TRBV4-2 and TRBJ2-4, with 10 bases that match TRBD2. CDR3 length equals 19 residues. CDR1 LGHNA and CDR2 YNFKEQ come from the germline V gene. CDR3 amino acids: CASSQDRTSGQLAKNIQCF. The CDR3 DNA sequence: TGTGCCAGCAGCCAAGATAGGACTAGCGGACAACTAGCCAAAAACATTCAGTGCTTC.

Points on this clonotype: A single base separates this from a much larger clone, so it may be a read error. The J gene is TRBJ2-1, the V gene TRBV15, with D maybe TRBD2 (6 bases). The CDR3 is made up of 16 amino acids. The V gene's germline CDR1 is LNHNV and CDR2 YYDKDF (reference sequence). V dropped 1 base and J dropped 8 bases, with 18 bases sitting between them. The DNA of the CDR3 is TGTGCCACCAGCAGAGTTCGGGGGACTTTTTTCGATGAGCAGTTCTTC. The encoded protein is CATSRVRGTFFDEQFF.

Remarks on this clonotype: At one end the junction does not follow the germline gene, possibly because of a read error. In DNA, the CDR3 is TGTACCAGCAGTCCAACGGAGCGGGAGAACACTGAAGCTTTCTTT. Amino acids: CTSSPTERENTEAFF. V usage is TRBV6-2 or TRBV6-3 and J usage is TRBJ1-1; D gene ambiguous. The germline V gene has CDR1 MNHEY and CDR2 SVGEGT. This CDR3 is built from 15 residues.

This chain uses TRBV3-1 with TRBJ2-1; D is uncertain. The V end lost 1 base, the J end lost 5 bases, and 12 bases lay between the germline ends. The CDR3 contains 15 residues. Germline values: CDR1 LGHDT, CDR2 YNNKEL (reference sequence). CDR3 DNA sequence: TGTGCCAGCAGCCAAGGATCAATACCCGACAATGAGCAGTTCTTC. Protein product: CASSQGSIPDNEQFF.

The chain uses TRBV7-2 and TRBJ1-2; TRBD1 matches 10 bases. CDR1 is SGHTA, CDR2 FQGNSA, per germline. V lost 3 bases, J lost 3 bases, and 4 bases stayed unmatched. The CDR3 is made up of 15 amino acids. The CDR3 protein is CASSFRDRGDYGYTF. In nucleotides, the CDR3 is TGTGCCAGCAGCTTCAGGGACAGGGGCGACTATGGCTACACCTTC.

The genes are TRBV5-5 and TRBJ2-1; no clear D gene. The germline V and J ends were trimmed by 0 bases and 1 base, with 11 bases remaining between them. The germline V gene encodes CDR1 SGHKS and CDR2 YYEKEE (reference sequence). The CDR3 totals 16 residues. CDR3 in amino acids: CASSLEVRFSYNEQFF. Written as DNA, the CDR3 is TGTGCCAGCAGCTTGGAGGTCCGGTTTTCCTACAATGAGCAGTTCTTC.

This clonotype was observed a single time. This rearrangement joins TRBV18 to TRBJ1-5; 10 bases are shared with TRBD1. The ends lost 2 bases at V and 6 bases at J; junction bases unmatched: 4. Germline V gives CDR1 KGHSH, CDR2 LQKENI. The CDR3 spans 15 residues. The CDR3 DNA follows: TGTGCCAGCTCACCAGGACAGGGGGGGATTCAGCCCCAGCATTTT. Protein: CASSPGQGGIQPQHF.

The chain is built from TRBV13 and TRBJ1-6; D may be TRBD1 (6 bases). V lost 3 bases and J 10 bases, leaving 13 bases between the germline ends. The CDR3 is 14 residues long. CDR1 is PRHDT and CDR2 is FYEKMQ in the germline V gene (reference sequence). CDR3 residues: CASSFYRDGSPLHF. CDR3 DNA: TGTGCCAGCAGCTTTTACAGGGATGGCTCACCCCTCCACTTT.

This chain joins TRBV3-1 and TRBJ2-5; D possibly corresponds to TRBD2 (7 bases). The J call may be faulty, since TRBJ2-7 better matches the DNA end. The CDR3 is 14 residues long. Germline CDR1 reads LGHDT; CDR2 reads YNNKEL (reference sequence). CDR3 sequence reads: CASSQAGGPNEQYF. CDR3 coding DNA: TGTGCCAGCAGCCAGGCCGGGGGGCCTAACGAGCAGTACTTC.

As DNA, the CDR3 is TGTGCCAGCAGCTTACCCCGGCTGGGCACAGATACGCAGTATTTT. This sequence encodes CASSLPRLGTDTQYF. This chain joins TRBV7-9 and TRBJ2-3; no clear D. The CDR3 has 15 residues. Trimming took 2 bases from V and 1 from J, leaving 10 bases between them. Germline V gives CDR1 SEHNR, CDR2 FQNEAQ (reference sequence).